One sample yielded the 18 T cell receptor beta chains listed below, sequenced in a study of cytomegalovirus exposure and HLA in healthy donors. A multiplex PCR was run with 60 Vbeta primers and 13 Jbeta primers. TCRdb's table, derived via immunoSEQ multiplex PCR, lists solely in-frame clones and lacks some. This sample has about 150,000 clones, with approximately 81% found just once. The specimen was PBMCs. These receptors came from a man between 18 and 35 years old in good health and CMV-seronegative.

Details on this clone: Within the sample, other DNA sequences also encode this same CDR3. The chain uses TRBV29-1 and TRBJ2-7, with 10 bases that match TRBD2. This CDR3 is 12 amino acids long. The germline V gene encodes CDR1 SQVTM and CDR2 ANQGSEA. Unmatched junction bases numbered 6, after V lost 6 bases and J lost 7 bases. The CDR3 DNA is TGCAGCGTCCTAGCGGGAGAGATAGAGCAGTACTTC. Its protein is CSVLAGEIEQYF.

CDR3 in DNA: TGTGCCAGCAGGCCCGCCGGGACTACAGCCTACGAGCAGTACTTC. It is translated as CASRPAGTTAYEQYF. V gene TRBV7-2 combines with J gene TRBJ2-7; 7 bases map to TRBD2. The CDR3 runs to 15 residues. The ends lost 6 bases at V and 2 bases at J; junction bases unmatched: 10. Germline CDR1 and CDR2: SGHTA and FQGNSA. The full variable domain, in which reference TRBV7-2 and TRBJ2-7 provide the parts outside the CDR3, is GAGVSQSPSNKVTEKGKDVELRCDPISGHTALYWYRQSLGQGLEFLIYFQGNSAPDKSGLPSDRFSAERTGGSVSTLTIQRTQQEDSAVYLCASRPAGTTAYEQYFGPGTRLTVT.

CDR3 in amino acids: CASSSGSGSHEQYF. CDR3 DNA sequence: TGTGCCAGCAGCTCAGGTAGCGGGAGCCACGAGCAGTACTTC. The chain has TRBV7-6 and TRBJ2-7; 9 nucleotides agree with TRBD2. The CDR3 has 14 residues. The germline gives CDR1 SGHVS, CDR2 FNYEAQ. With V trimmed by 4 bases and J by 5 bases, 6 bases remained unmatched.

This clone was counted a single time. The chain recombines TRBV5-4 with TRBJ2-7, with 10 bases lining up with TRBD2. Germline loops: CDR1 SGHNT, CDR2 YYREEE (reference sequence). The CDR3 is 17 amino acids. V dropped 4 bases and J dropped 0; count of bases not matched to a gene: 10. CDR3 region: CASSDQTSGPISYEQYF. Written as DNA, the CDR3 is TGTGCCAGCAGCGATCAGACTAGCGGGCCGATCTCCTACGAGCAGTACTTC.

V is TRBV15 and J is TRBJ2-3, with a possible D match to TRBD2 (5 bases). The CDR3 has 13 amino acids. Trimming removed 5 bases from V and 6 bases from J, with 12 bases in between. From germline, CDR1 is LNHNV and CDR2 YYDKDF (reference sequence). The CDR3 sequence is CATSETGVDTQYF. CDR3 coding DNA: TGTGCCACCAGCGAGACCGGGGTTGATACGCAGTATTTT.

The CDR3 sequence is CASSLGREWEQYF. In nucleotides, the CDR3 is TGTGCCAGCAGCTTAGGCCGGGAGTGGGAGCAGTACTTC. This chain connects TRBV11-2 to TRBJ2-7; D may be TRBD2 (6 bases). V lost 1 base to trimming and J lost 7 bases, with 11 bases between them. The CDR3 extends over 13 amino acids. CDR1 is SGHAT, CDR2 FQNNGV, per germline.

This chain connects TRBV5-1 to TRBJ2-3, with 13 bases matching TRBD2. The CDR3 is made up of 16 amino acids. The V and J ends lost 4 bases and 2 bases, in that order; junction bases with no gene match: 4. Germline V lookup: CDR1 SGHRS, CDR2 YFSETQ. The CDR3 DNA reads as TGCGCCAGCAGCCTAACTAGCGGGGGGGCCACAGATACGCAGTATTTT. It encodes CASSLTSGGATDTQYF.

The chain is built from TRBV6-5 and TRBJ1-6; 9 positions agree with TRBD1. The germline V gene has CDR1 MNHEY and CDR2 SVGAGI. Trimming cost V 6 bases and J 6 bases; bases outside gene matches: 3. CDR3 length equals 14 residues. The CDR3 spells CASSTGGGNSPLHF. The CDR3 nucleotides are TGTGCCAGCAGCACAGGGGGCGGTAATTCACCCCTCCACTTT.

This clone was seen only once. The chain links TRBV7-2 to TRBJ2-5, with 11 bases aligning to TRBD2. V trimming: 1 base; J trimming: 7 bases; junction bases outside the gene matches: 2. Germline V CDR1 and CDR2: SGHTA, FQGNSA. The CDR3 runs to 14 residues. In DNA form, the CDR3 reads TGTGCCAGCAGCTTAGATAGCGGGGGGGGGACCCAGTACTTC. As protein: CASSLDSGGGTQYF. Complete variable domain (other parts from reference TRBV7-2 and TRBJ2-5): GAGVSQSPSNKVTEKGKDVELRCDPISGHTALYWYRQSLGQGLEFLIYFQGNSAPDKSGLPSDRFSAERTGGSVSTLTIQRTQQEDSAVYLCASSLDSGGGTQYFGPGTRLLVL.

The chain uses TRBV9 and TRBJ2-5; D might be TRBD1 (6 bases). Germline CDR1 and CDR2: SGDLS and YYNGEE. V was clipped by 4 bases and J by 1 base, with 20 bases between them. This CDR3 region has 17 residues. The CDR3 spells CASSPRGQNPTQETQYF. The CDR3 DNA reads as TGTGCCAGCAGCCCGCGAGGACAGAATCCTACCCAAGAGACCCAGTACTTC.

V usage is TRBV11-2 and J usage is TRBJ1-1; tentatively, D is TRBD1 (6 bases). Germline V gene data show CDR1 as SGHAT and CDR2 as FQNNGV. The CDR3 consists of 15 residues. Trimming stripped 3 bases from V and 0 bases from J, with 11 bases between. This chain's CDR3 is CASSLGGGVNTEAFF. The CDR3 DNA reads TGTGCCAGCAGCTTGGGAGGGGGGGTGAACACTGAAGCTTTCTTT.

This chain links TRBV28 with TRBJ1-4; tentative D call: TRBD1 (5 bases). Germline CDR1 is MDHEN and CDR2 is SYDVKM. This CDR3 has 15 amino acids. V lost 2 bases to trimming and J lost 4 bases, with 11 bases between them. The CDR3 region is CASSLPGSLNEKLFF. CDR3 DNA: TGTGCCAGCAGTTTACCAGGGTCACTTAATGAAAAACTGTTTTTT.

The chain carries TRBV5-1 and TRBJ2-7; 7 bases match TRBD2. J lost 0 bases, V lost 0 bases, and 0 bases had no gene match. Germline V lookup: CDR1 SGHRS, CDR2 YFSETQ. CDR3 length: 14 residues. CDR3 DNA: TGCGCCAGCAGCTTGGGGGGGGGCTCCTACGAGCAGTACTTC. Its translation is CASSLGGGSYEQYF.

The chain carries TRBV5-1 and TRBJ2-6; a weak D match, TRBD2 (5 bases). Between the trimmed V and J ends, which lost 0 bases and 2 bases, there was a span of 9 bases. Germline CDR1 SGHRS, CDR2 YFSETQ. The CDR3 covers 16 residues. CDR3 coding DNA: TGCGCCAGCAGCTTGGTCGCGGGCCCTGGGGCCAACGTCCTGACTTTC. This encodes CASSLVAGPGANVLTF.

This clone was observed a single time. The chain is built from TRBV7-8 and TRBJ2-5; TRBD2 agrees at 12 bases. Germline lookup yields CDR1 SGHVS and CDR2 FQNEAQ. CDR3 length: 18 amino acids. The J segment lost 1 base and the V segment lost 1 base, leaving 7 bases of the junction unmatched. CDR3 loop: CASSLGLTSGGTQETQYF. The CDR3 bases are TGTGCCAGCAGCTTAGGTCTTACTAGCGGGGGGACCCAAGAGACCCAGTACTTC. The variable domain in full, completed from reference TRBV7-8 and TRBJ2-5, reads GAGVSQSPRYKVAKRGQDVALRCDPISGHVSLFWYQQALGQGPEFLTYFQNEAQLDKSGLPSDRFFAERPEGSVSTLKIQRTQQEDSAVYLCASSLGLTSGGTQETQYFGPGTRLLVL.

The chain couples TRBV5-6 to TRBJ2-7; TRBD2 matches 8 bases. Germline-derived CDR1 and CDR2 are SGHDT and YYEEEE. V was pared by 4 bases and J by 2 bases, with 8 bases of the junction left unmatched. CDR3 length equals 15 residues. The chain's CDR3 is CASSRGGSGAYEQYF. For the CDR3, the DNA is TGTGCCAGCAGCCGAGGGGGTAGCGGGGCCTACGAGCAGTACTTC.

V is TRBV25-1 and J is TRBJ1-2, with 9 nucleotides matching TRBD1. This CDR3 contains 15 residues. The germline V gene has CDR1 MGHDK and CDR2 SYGVNS. Trimming at V came to 3 bases and at J to 4 bases, leaving 6 bases not matched to a gene. In nucleotides, the CDR3 is TGTGCCAGCAGTGACCAAACAGGGGGCCCCTATGGCTACACCTTC. This gives the protein CASSDQTGGPYGYTF.

The table lists this clone with a count of one. The chain links TRBV6-6 to TRBJ2-7; the D gene is possibly TRBD2 (6 bases). Germline V gives CDR1 MNHNY, CDR2 SVGAGI (reference sequence). Trimming pared 6 bases from V and 5 bases from J, leaving 17 bases between. The CDR3 sequence is 14 residues long. The CDR3 nucleotides are TGTGCCAGCAGCCTTCCCGGGACTTCGAACGAGCAGTACTTC. It specifies CASSLPGTSNEQYF.